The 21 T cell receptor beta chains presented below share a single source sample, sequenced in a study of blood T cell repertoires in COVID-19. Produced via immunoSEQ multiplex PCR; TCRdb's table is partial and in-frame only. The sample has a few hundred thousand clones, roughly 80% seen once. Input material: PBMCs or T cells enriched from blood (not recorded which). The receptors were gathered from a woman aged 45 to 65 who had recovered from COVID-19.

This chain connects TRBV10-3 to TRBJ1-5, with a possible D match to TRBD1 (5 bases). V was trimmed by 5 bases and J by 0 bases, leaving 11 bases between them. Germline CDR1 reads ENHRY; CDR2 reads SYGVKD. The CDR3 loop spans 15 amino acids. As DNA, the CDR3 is TGTGCCATCAGTCGGGCCAGGGATAGCAATCAGCCCCAGCATTTT. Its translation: CAISRARDSNQPQHF.

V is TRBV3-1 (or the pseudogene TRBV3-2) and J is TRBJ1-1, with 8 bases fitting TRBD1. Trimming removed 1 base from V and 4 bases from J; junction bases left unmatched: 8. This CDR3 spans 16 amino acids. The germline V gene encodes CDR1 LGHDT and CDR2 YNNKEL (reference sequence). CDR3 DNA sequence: TGTGCCAGCAGCCAAGCTGGACAGGGAGGAAGCACTGAAGCTTTCTTT. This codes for CASSQAGQGGSTEAFF.

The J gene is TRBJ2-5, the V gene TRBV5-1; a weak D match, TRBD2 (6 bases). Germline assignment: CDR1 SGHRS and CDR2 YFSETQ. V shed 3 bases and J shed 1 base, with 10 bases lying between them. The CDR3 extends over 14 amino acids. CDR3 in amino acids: CASSSPGLQETQYF. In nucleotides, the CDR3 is TGCGCCAGCAGCTCTCCGGGACTCCAAGAGACCCAGTACTTC.

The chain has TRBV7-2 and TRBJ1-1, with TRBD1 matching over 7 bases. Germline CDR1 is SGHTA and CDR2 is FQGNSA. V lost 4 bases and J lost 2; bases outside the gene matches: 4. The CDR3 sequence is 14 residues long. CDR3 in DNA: TGTGCCAGCAGCTGGGGGACAGCAAACACTGAAGCTTTCTTT. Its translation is CASSWGTANTEAFF.

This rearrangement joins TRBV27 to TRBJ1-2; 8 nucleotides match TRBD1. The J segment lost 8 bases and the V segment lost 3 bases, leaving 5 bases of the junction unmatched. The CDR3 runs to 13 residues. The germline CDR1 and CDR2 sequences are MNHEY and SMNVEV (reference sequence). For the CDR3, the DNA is TGTGCCAGCAGTTTTATACAGGGGGACGGCTACACCTTC. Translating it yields CASSFIQGDGYTF.

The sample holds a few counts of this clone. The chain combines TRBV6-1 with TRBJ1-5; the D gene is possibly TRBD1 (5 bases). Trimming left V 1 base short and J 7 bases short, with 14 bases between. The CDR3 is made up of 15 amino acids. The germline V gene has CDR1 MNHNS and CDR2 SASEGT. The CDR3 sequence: CASSEGGGANQPQHF. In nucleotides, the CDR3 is TGTGCCAGCAGTGAAGGGGGAGGGGCGAACCAGCCCCAGCATTTT.

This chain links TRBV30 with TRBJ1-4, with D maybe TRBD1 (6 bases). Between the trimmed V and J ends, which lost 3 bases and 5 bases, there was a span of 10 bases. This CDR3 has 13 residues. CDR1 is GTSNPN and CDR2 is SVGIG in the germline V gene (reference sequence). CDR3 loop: CAWRGDKNEKLFF. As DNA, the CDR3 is TGTGCCTGGAGAGGGGACAAAAATGAAAAACTGTTTTTT.

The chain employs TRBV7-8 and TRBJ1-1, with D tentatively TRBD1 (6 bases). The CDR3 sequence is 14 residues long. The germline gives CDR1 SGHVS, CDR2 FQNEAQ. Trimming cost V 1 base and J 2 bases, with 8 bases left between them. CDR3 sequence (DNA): TGTGCCAGCAGCTTAGTACAGGGAAACACTGAAGCTTTCTTT. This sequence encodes CASSLVQGNTEAFF.

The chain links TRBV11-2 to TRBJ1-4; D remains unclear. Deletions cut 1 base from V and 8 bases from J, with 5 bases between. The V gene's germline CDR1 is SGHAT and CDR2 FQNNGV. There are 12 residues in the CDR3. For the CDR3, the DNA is TGTGCCAGCAGCTTAGTAGCGGAAAAACTGTTTTTT. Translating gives CASSLVAEKLFF.

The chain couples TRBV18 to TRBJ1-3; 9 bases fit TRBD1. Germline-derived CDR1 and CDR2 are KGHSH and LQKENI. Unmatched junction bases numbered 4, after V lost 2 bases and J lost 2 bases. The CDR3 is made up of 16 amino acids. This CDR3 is CASSPTGGRAGNTIYF. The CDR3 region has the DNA TGTGCCAGCTCACCAACAGGGGGCAGGGCTGGAAACACCATATATTTT.

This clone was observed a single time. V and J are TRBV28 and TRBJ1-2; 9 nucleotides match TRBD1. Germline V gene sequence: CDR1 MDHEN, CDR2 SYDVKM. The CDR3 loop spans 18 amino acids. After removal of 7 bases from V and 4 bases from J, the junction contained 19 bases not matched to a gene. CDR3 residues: CASTNNPPTGGRGYGYTF. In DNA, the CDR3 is TGTGCCAGCACAAATAACCCCCCCACAGGGGGCCGCGGCTATGGCTACACCTTC.

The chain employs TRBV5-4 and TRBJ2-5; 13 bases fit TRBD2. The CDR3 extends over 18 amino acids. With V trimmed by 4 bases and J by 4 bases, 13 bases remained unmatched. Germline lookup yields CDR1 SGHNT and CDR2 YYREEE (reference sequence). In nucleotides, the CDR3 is TGTGCCAGCAGCAATCCACCGTCGGGACTAGCGGGGTTAGAGACCCAGTACTTC. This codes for CASSNPPSGLAGLETQYF.

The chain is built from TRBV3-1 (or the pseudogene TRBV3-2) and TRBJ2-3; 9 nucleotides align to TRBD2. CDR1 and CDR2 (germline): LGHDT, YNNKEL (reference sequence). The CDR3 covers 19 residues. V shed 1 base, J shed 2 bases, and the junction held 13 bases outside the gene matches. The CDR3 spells CASSQVRGVSGGYTDTQYF. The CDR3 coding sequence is TGTGCCAGCAGCCAAGTCCGGGGAGTTAGCGGGGGTTACACAGATACGCAGTATTTT.

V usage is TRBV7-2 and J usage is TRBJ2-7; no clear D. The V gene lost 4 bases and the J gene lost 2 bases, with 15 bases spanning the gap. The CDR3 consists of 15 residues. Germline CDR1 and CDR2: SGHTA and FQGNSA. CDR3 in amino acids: CASSSQQLVPYEQYF. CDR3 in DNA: TGTGCCAGCAGCTCCCAGCAGCTAGTCCCCTACGAGCAGTACTTC.

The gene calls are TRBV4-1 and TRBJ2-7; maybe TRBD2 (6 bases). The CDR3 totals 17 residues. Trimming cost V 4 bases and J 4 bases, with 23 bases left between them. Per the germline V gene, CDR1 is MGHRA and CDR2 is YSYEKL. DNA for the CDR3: TGCGCCAGCAGCCCGATGGAAACCAGGGAGGCCAGTTACGAGCAGTACTTC. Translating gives CASSPMETREASYEQYF.

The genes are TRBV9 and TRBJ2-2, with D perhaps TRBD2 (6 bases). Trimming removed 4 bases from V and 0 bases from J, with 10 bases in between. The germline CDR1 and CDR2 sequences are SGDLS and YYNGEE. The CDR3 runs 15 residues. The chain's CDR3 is CASSTGETNTGELFF. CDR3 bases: TGTGCCAGCAGCACGGGGGAGACGAACACCGGGGAGCTGTTTTTT.

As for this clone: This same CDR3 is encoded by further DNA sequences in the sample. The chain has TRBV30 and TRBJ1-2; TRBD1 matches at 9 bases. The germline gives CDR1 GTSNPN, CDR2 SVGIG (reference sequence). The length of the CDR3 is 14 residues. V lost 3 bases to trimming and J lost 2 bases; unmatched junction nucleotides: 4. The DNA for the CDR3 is TGTGCCTGGAGGGGACAGGGCTTGAACTATGGCTACACCTTC. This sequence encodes CAWRGQGLNYGYTF. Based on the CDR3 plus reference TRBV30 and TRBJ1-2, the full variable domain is SQTIHQWPATLVQPVGSPLSLECTVEGTSNPNLYWYRQAAGRGLQLLFYSVGIGQISSEVPQNLSASRPQDRQFILSSKKLLLSDSGFYLCAWRGQGLNYGYTFGSGTRLTVV.

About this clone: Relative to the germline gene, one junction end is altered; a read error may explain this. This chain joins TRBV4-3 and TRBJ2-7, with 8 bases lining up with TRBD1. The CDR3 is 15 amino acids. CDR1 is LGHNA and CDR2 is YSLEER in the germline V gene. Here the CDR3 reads CASSQDRGYTYEQYF. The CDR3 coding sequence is TGCGCCAGCAGTCAAGACAGGGGATACACCTACGAGCAGTACTTC.

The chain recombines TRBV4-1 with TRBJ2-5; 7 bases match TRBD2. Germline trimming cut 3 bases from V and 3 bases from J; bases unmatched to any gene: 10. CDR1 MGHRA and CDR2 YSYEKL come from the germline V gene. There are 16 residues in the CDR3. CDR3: CASSQGGTKVKETQYF. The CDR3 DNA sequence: TGCGCCAGCAGCCAGGGAGGGACGAAAGTTAAAGAGACCCAGTACTTC.

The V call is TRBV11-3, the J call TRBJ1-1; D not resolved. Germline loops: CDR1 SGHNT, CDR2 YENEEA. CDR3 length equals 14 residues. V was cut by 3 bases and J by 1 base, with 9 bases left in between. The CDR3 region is CASSFSGENTEAFF. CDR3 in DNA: TGTGCCAGCAGCTTTAGCGGTGAGAACACTGAAGCTTTCTTT.

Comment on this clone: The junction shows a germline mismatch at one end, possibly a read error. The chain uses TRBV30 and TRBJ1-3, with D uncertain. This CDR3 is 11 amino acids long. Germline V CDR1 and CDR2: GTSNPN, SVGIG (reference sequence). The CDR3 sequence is CAWSVRGDIDF. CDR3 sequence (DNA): TGTGCCTGGAGTGTACGAGGCGATATAGATTTT.